This T cell receptor beta chain was captured in a study of blood T cells in healthy people across ages. This clonotype has a handful of counts. Germline CDR1 and CDR2: SGHVS and FQNEAQ. Trimming removed 5 bases at V and 8 bases at J, with 15 bases between. The CDR3 has 14 amino acids. The second PCR ran roughly 6 to 11 cycles with a sample-barcoded 5' primer and J-beta primers. TCRdb re-analysed the 5' RACE reads in MiXCR, keeping a single row per CDR3 protein. The sample has 760,000 or so distinct CDR3 sequences; roughly 25% are singletons. These records were also assigned to another study, of T cells of mothers and their children. That report adds: Material was donated by three healthy Caucasian mothers and their six children.

The receptor's source is a boy between 10 and 17 years old in good health. Source material: blood. The chain uses TRBV7-8 and TRBJ1-4, with D possibly TRBD1 on 5 matching bases. The CDR3 region is CASSHARGGEKLFF. The CDR3 region has the DNA TGTGCCAGCAGCCACGCGAGGGGAGGAGAAAAACTGTTTTTT.